Listed below are T cell receptor beta chains from one sample, sequenced in a study of vaccination and CD4 T cells after COVID-19. The antigens these receptors bind are not known. In TCRdb, the PCR reads were re-called with MiXCR into one record per CDR3 protein. The sample records some 16,000 distinct CDR3 sequences, 44% being singletons. This specimen consisted of CD4+ T cells from blood, cultured in vitro, obtained after SARS-CoV-2 vaccination. Every receptor here comes from a human donor who had recovered from COVID-19. The conserved cysteine and the conserved F or W are not part of the CDR3 here. Expanded clones get a size class; other rows say once, few or many, or leave the size out.

TRBV7-8	TRBJ1-1	.	ASSQQGGGTEAF
TRBV7-2	TRBJ2-6	few	ASSSLAGANVLT
TRBV11-2	TRBJ2-6	.	ASSPGTGRPGANVLT
TRBV28	TRBJ2-3	.	ASRPPGISTDTQY
TRBV20-1	TRBJ1-4	.	SANPGTGRGEKLF
TRBV30	TRBJ1-3	.	AWSPRITDPMGHTIY
TRBV30	TRBJ2-5	.	ALSLAGGWETQY
TRBV11-2	TRBJ1-1	.	ASSPTGNTEAF
TRBV6-1	TRBJ2-6	.	ASLPFRGANVLT
TRBV20-1	TRBJ1-1	.	SASRATEAF
TRBV2	TRBJ1-1	.	ARPGTGNTEAF
TRBV10-2	TRBJ1-5	few	ASRGGQNYQPQH
TRBV4-1	TRBJ2-5	.	ASSQVTGGMETQY
TRBV5-1	TRBJ2-5	.	ASSSIAGARETQY
TRBV28	TRBJ1-5	.	ASSSGDQASQPQH
TRBV28	TRBJ2-2	.	ATGTTNTGELF
TRBV28	TRBJ2-7	.	ASRLNRGSYEQY
TRBV28	TRBJ1-5	.	ASAEGAPYSNQPQH
TRBV20-1	TRBJ2-5	.	SVTGELGETQY
TRBV20-1	TRBJ2-3	.	SAREDLRRTDTQY
TRBV29-1	TRBJ2-7	.	SVVNPSGNYEQY
TRBV11-2	TRBJ1-5	.	ASSRGGGGDQPQH
TRBV6-5	TRBJ2-3	.	ASSYSRLAPSTDTQY
TRBV27	TRBJ2-5	few	ASSRLGSGSETQY
TRBV20-1	TRBJ2-7	few	SASGAGGQRIEQY
TRBV6-1	TRBJ2-1	few	ASRGTNNNEQF
TRBV7-9	TRBJ1-6	few	ASSLDPGLPNDSPLH
TRBV6-2/TRBV6-3	TRBJ1-5	few	ASSYTTTYRATNQPQH
TRBV4-2	TRBJ2-7	.	ASSPLPTSVLNEQY
TRBV20-1	TRBJ2-1	few	SARPDRRSSYNEQF
TRBV29-1	TRBJ1-5	few	SVKGDGNQPQH
TRBV29-1	TRBJ2-5	.	SVGRGRETQY
TRBV12-3/TRBV12-4	TRBJ2-1	.	ASSFSGYEQF
TRBV7-2	TRBJ2-7	.	ASSLGTSGSLEQY
TRBV7-9	TRBJ2-4	.	ASSWSPPGQGSPSAKNIQY
TRBV6-1	TRBJ1-6	few	ASTDRQNSPLH
TRBV19	TRBJ2-2	.	ASSPGTGGTGELF
TRBV7-3	TRBJ2-6	.	ASSLQGAVSGANVLT
TRBV20-1	TRBJ1-1	few	SAGSGSVTEAF
TRBV20-1	TRBJ2-7	few	SASYRAIYEQY
TRBV20-1	TRBJ2-4	.	SAGASTQNIQY
TRBV30	TRBJ2-5	.	AWSQQQETQY
TRBV20-1	TRBJ2-3	once	SARGGTSGSADTQY
TRBV15	TRBJ2-2	.	ATSRYSNTGELF
TRBV6-1	TRBJ1-1	few	ASSEEGPNTEAF
TRBV6-4	TRBJ1-5	once	ASKYRADTTRRPQH
TRBV2	TRBJ1-4	few	ASSSDREGANEKLF
TRBV4-1	TRBJ2-1	.	ASSQEWLQRTYNEQF
TRBV20-1	TRBJ1-3	.	SAPPTGGSGNTIY
TRBV29-1	TRBJ2-7	.	SVGGARYEQY
TRBV6-1	TRBJ1-4	.	ASSEYLTVTTNEKLF
TRBV18	TRBJ2-5	.	ASSPKSEDFEETQY
TRBV5-1	TRBJ2-7	.	ASSLSRGSIYEQY
TRBV6-1	TRBJ2-3	few	ASMVSGANTDTQY
TRBV7-2	TRBJ2-5	few	ASSLFTSGIRETQY
TRBV2	TRBJ1-5	.	ASILDSGQPQH